This passage covers 9 T cell receptor beta chains from one sample sequenced in a study of blood T cell repertoires in COVID-19. The repertoire was sequenced with immunoSEQ multiplex PCR; TCRdb's copy has only in-frame clones and lacks some. Here the sample spans under 300,000 clones, roughly 91% being singletons. Sequencing was performed on PBMCs or T cells enriched from blood (not recorded which). These receptors were obtained from a man in his forties who had recovered from COVID-19.

This clone was detected once. The chain carries TRBV7-3 and TRBJ2-7; 7 bases are a match to TRBD1. Per the germline V gene, CDR1 is SGHTA and CDR2 is FQGTGA. CDR3 length equals 15 residues. J was trimmed by 0 bases and V by 1 base; bases with no gene match: 3. CDR3 sequence reads: CASSLSRGLSYEQYF. CDR3 nucleotide sequence: TGTGCCAGCAGCTTAAGTAGGGGGCTCTCCTACGAGCAGTACTTC.

The genes are TRBV10-3 and TRBJ1-4; D is perhaps TRBD1 (5 bases). The CDR3 loop spans 14 amino acids. Germline assignment: CDR1 ENHRY and CDR2 SYGVKD. V lost 7 bases and J lost 0, with 9 bases in between. The CDR3 bases are TGTGCCATCAAAGGGGTGTCAACTAATGAAAAACTGTTTTTT. Its translation is CAIKGVSTNEKLFF.

The gene calls are TRBV5-4 and TRBJ2-7, with TRBD2 matching over 10 bases. The CDR3 totals 15 residues. Germline V gene lookup returns CDR1 SGHNT and CDR2 YYREEE (reference sequence). J gave up 1 base and V 4 bases, and 5 bases lay outside the gene matches. The CDR3 is CASSKALAGSYEQYF. CDR3 sequence (DNA): TGTGCCAGCAGCAAGGCACTAGCGGGATCCTACGAGCAGTACTTC. The whole variable domain, remainder taken from reference TRBV5-4 and TRBJ2-7, is ETGVTQSPTHLIKTRGQQVTLRCSSQSGHNTVSWYQQALGQGPQFIFQYYREEENGRGNFPPRFSGLQFPNYSSELNVNALELDDSALYLCASSKALAGSYEQYFGPGTRLTVT.

This clone was detected once. The chain is built from TRBV28 and TRBJ2-3; weak D call: TRBD2 (6 bases). CDR3 length: 16 amino acids. The V gene lost 1 base and the J gene lost 2 bases, with 13 bases spanning the gap. CDR1 and CDR2 from the germline V gene are MDHEN and SYDVKM. CDR3 loop: CASSLFSGLYTDTQYF. The CDR3, as DNA: TGTGCCAGCAGTTTATTTTCGGGACTTTACACAGATACGCAGTATTTT.

V is TRBV7-3 and J is TRBJ1-2; 9 nucleotides line up with TRBD1. J lost 7 bases, V lost 0 bases, and 6 bases had no gene match. Germline lookup yields CDR1 SGHTA and CDR2 FQGTGA. CDR3 length: 15 residues. The CDR3 region has the DNA TGTGCCAGCAGCTTAACGTCCGGACAGGGGTCTGGCTACACCTTC. This sequence encodes CASSLTSGQGSGYTF.

V usage is TRBV27 and J usage is TRBJ1-6; the match to TRBD1 covers 10 bases. The CDR3 is made up of 19 amino acids. Per germline, CDR1 MNHEY and CDR2 SMNVEV (reference sequence). The V segment lost 5 bases and the J segment 8 bases; nucleotides outside the gene matches: 18. In nucleotides, the CDR3 is TGTGCCAGCAGTGGGGACTGGGGACAGGGGCGTCTCGGGGATTCACCCCTCCACTTT. It specifies CASSGDWGQGRLGDSPLHF.

The chain uses TRBV6-2 or TRBV6-3 and TRBJ2-7; 14 bases align to TRBD2. This CDR3 has 17 residues. CDR1 is MNHEY and CDR2 is SVGEGT in the germline V gene. Trimming at V came to 2 bases and at J to 0 bases, leaving 3 bases not matched to a gene. The CDR3 here is CASSYGGTSGSSYEQYF. DNA of the CDR3: TGTGCCAGCAGTTACGGCGGGACTAGCGGGAGCTCCTACGAGCAGTACTTC.

The chain couples TRBV7-3 to TRBJ2-5, with D perhaps matching TRBD2 (6 bases). V was trimmed by 4 bases and J by 2 bases, leaving 11 bases between them. The CDR3 consists of 14 residues. Per the germline V gene, CDR1 is SGHTA and CDR2 is FQGTGA. The CDR3 DNA reads as TGTGCCAGCAGCTCTGCCGGGGGTCAAGAGACCCAGTACTTC. Amino acid sequence: CASSSAGGQETQYF.

On this clone: One base away lies a much larger clone, so this may be a sequencing read error. The chain couples TRBV5-1 to TRBJ2-7; 9 bases are a match to TRBD1. V gave up 4 bases and J gave up 2 bases; unmatched junction bases: 4. This CDR3 has 14 amino acids. The germline CDR1 and CDR2 sequences are SGHRS and YFSETQ. CDR3 residues: CASSQRTGAYEQYF. The CDR3 nucleotides read TGCGCCAGCAGCCAACGGACAGGGGCCTACGAGCAGTACTTC.